Listed here are 22 T cell receptor beta chains from one sample, sequenced in a study of shared clonotypes between healthy human individuals. Sequenced by immunoSEQ multiplex PCR; TCRdb stores in-frame clones only, minus some. Here the sample spans roughly 2,300,000 clones, about 90% being singletons. The sample was naive CD4+ T cells from PBMCs. Regarding subset: CD45RA+ positively selected. The receptors shown here come from a man aged 18 to 29 in good health. Some clones in this sample may be carry-over from other donors' samples.

The chain links TRBV4-2 to TRBJ2-3, with 12 bases fitting TRBD2. V was clipped by 4 bases and J by 0 bases; unmatched bases: 5. The CDR3 consists of 17 residues. CDR1 and CDR2 from the germline V gene are LGHNA and YNFKEQ. DNA of the CDR3: TGTGCCAGCAGCCCACCCGGGACTAGCGGGAGCACAGATACGCAGTATTTT. Amino acids: CASSPPGTSGSTDTQYF.

This sequence joins TRBV5-5 and TRBJ2-3; unclear D gene. The germline V gene encodes CDR1 SGHKS and CDR2 YYEKEE (reference sequence). V was pared by 4 bases and J by 0 bases, with 18 bases between. This CDR3 region has 17 residues. The DNA for the CDR3 is TGTGCCAGCAGCCAGATAGGACCGGGCTCTAGCACAGATACGCAGTATTTT. It is translated as CASSQIGPGSSTDTQYF.

This chain links TRBV28 with TRBJ1-1; D might be TRBD1 (5 bases). CDR3 length: 14 amino acids. Germline CDR1 reads MDHEN; CDR2 reads SYDVKM. The ends were cut back, 4 bases at V and 9 bases at J, with 18 bases in the middle. The CDR3 nucleotides read TGTGCCAGCAGTTCAGTGACAGAGGGAGGGAAAGCTTTCTTT. The encoded protein is CASSSVTEGGKAFF.

This rearrangement joins TRBV7-3 to TRBJ1-2, with D unresolved. The CDR3 spans 12 residues. V lost 5 bases, J lost 7 bases, and 11 bases lay in between. Germline-derived CDR1 and CDR2 are SGHTA and FQGTGA. This CDR3 reads CASSRDGLGYTF. The CDR3 nucleotides are TGTGCCAGCAGCCGCGACGGTCTTGGCTACACCTTC.

This chain links TRBV5-1 with TRBJ1-5; D unresolved. The germline CDR1 and CDR2 sequences are SGHRS and YFSETQ. The CDR3 has 15 amino acids. Trimming removed 2 bases from V and 5 bases from J, with 14 bases in between. The CDR3 DNA is TGCGCCAGCAGCTTATGGGGAGGGTGGGATCAGCCCCAGCATTTT. Its translation: CASSLWGGWDQPQHF.

The chain is built from TRBV15 and TRBJ1-2; D unresolved. The CDR3 has 14 amino acids. CDR1 LNHNV and CDR2 YYDKDF come from the germline V gene (reference sequence). Trimming removed 5 bases at V and 4 bases at J, with 14 bases between. CDR3 amino acids: CATSGQVGSYGYTF. The DNA for the CDR3 is TGTGCCACCAGCGGCCAGGTAGGGAGCTATGGCTACACCTTC.

The chain links TRBV5-1 to TRBJ2-7; the D gene could be TRBD1 or TRBD2 (5 bases each). The V end was cut by 0 bases, the J end by 3 bases, with 16 bases between. This CDR3 is 16 amino acids long. From germline, CDR1 is SGHRS and CDR2 YFSETQ. The CDR3 loop reads CASSLAGGATYYEQYF. In DNA form, the CDR3 reads TGCGCCAGCAGCTTGGCTGGGGGAGCGACTTACTACGAGCAGTACTTC.

As regards this clone: Other DNA sequences from this sample encode an identical CDR3 as well. The chain employs TRBV27 and TRBJ2-5; 7 positions agree with TRBD1. CDR1 is MNHEY and CDR2 is SMNVEV in the germline V gene (reference sequence). Losses at the gene ends were 4 bases for V and 1 base for J; bases not matched to a gene: 3. The CDR3 extends over 14 amino acids. For the CDR3, the DNA is TGTGCCAGCAGTTCAACAGGGGCCCAAGAGACCCAGTACTTC. Amino acid sequence: CASSSTGAQETQYF.

V gene TRBV14 combines with J gene TRBJ2-1; no clear D gene. The V and J ends lost 4 bases and 4 bases respectively, with 8 bases between them. The germline gives CDR1 SGHDN, CDR2 FVKESK. The CDR3 is 13 amino acids. The CDR3 is CASSRRNYNEQFF. The CDR3 DNA sequence: TGTGCCAGCAGCCGACGGAATTACAATGAGCAGTTCTTC.

The J gene is TRBJ1-2, the V gene TRBV9; the match to TRBD1 covers 12 bases. Per the germline V gene, CDR1 is SGDLS and CDR2 is YYNGEE. V shed 4 bases, J shed 6 bases, and the junction held 16 bases outside the gene matches. This CDR3 is built from 18 residues. For the CDR3, the DNA is TGTGCCAGCAGCCCCTCCCGGGACAGGGGGCGATTTGGAAATGGCTACACCTTC. Amino acid sequence: CASSPSRDRGRFGNGYTF.

This clone came up once. This chain connects TRBV10-3 to TRBJ1-1, with 11 bases fitting TRBD1. The ends lost 7 bases at V and 7 bases at J; junction bases unmatched: 8. From germline, CDR1 is ENHRY and CDR2 SYGVKD. The CDR3 has 14 amino acids. CDR3 in DNA: TGTGCCATCACCTCCGGACAGGGGGCTGATGAAGCTTTCTTT. It specifies CAITSGQGADEAFF.

This clone turned up a few times. The chain carries TRBV28 and TRBJ1-1; unclear D gene. CDR1 is MDHEN, CDR2 SYDVKM, per germline. The CDR3 is 12 amino acids. The V and J ends lost 6 bases and 8 bases respectively, with 13 bases between them. The CDR3 DNA is TGTGCCAGCAGACCTTCTCCGCGCGAAGCTTTCTTT. Protein: CASRPSPREAFF.

The chain has TRBV2 and TRBJ1-1; perhaps TRBD1 as D (5 bases). Germline V gene sequence: CDR1 SNHLY, CDR2 FYNNEI. Trimming left V 9 bases short and J 3 bases short, with 14 bases between. This CDR3 contains 13 residues. The CDR3 sequence is CARKTETYTEAFF. CDR3 bases: TGTGCCAGAAAGACAGAAACCTACACTGAAGCTTTCTTT.

The genes are TRBV7-2 and TRBJ2-7; D is tentatively TRBD1 or TRBD2 (6 bases each). Trimming removed 5 bases at V and 5 bases at J, with 16 bases between. The CDR3 covers 14 residues. Germline values: CDR1 SGHTA, CDR2 FQGNSA. The CDR3 reads CASSRSWGADEQYF. CDR3 nucleotides: TGTGCCAGCAGCCGTTCGTGGGGGGCGGACGAGCAGTACTTC. The full variable domain, its missing parts supplied by reference TRBV7-2 and TRBJ2-7, is GAGVSQSPSNKVTEKGKDVELRCDPISGHTALYWYRQSLGQGLEFLIYFQGNSAPDKSGLPSDRFSAERTGGSVSTLTIQRTQQEDSAVYLCASSRSWGADEQYFGPGTRLTVT.

The chain uses TRBV4-2 and TRBJ2-1; D not resolved. The CDR3 contains 12 residues. Germline CDR1 and CDR2: LGHNA and YNFKEQ. V lost 1 base and J lost 6, with 4 bases in between. The CDR3: CASSQVTNEQFF. The CDR3 nucleotides read TGTGCCAGCAGCCAAGTAACCAATGAGCAGTTCTTC.

Details on this clone: Other nucleotide sequences from this sample produce the same CDR3. The chain uses TRBV5-1 and TRBJ2-7, with TRBD2 identical over 12 bases. The germline CDR1 and CDR2 sequences are SGHRS and YFSETQ. This CDR3 region has 15 residues. The ends lost 2 bases at V and 2 bases at J; junction bases unmatched: 2. CDR3 sequence (DNA): TGCGCCAGCAGCTTTAGGACTAGCGGGACCTACGAGCAGTACTTC. As protein: CASSFRTSGTYEQYF.

The J gene is TRBJ1-3, the V gene TRBV5-1; a weak D match, TRBD1 (5 bases). There are 15 residues in the CDR3. Germline V gene data show CDR1 as SGHRS and CDR2 as YFSETQ. V lost 4 bases, J lost 3 bases, and 14 bases lay in between. CDR3 sequence reads: CASSPGHGDGNTIYF. The CDR3 region has the DNA TGCGCCAGCAGCCCCGGACACGGCGATGGAAACACCATATATTTT.

The V call is TRBV7-2, the J call TRBJ1-1, with unresolved D. V lost 2 bases and J 4 bases, leaving 11 bases between the germline ends. The V gene's germline CDR1 is SGHTA and CDR2 FQGNSA. The CDR3 is 14 amino acids. Here the CDR3 reads CASSLWGFSTEAFF. The CDR3 DNA reads as TGTGCCAGCAGCTTATGGGGATTTAGCACTGAAGCTTTCTTT.

This rearrangement joins TRBV9 to TRBJ2-3, with D perhaps TRBD2 (5 bases). The V end was cut by 2 bases, the J end by 3 bases, with 22 bases between. The CDR3 length is 18 residues. Per germline, CDR1 SGDLS and CDR2 YYNGEE. CDR3 nucleotides: TGTGCCAGCAGCGTCCTACCATTCCCAGGAGGAGGAACAGATACGCAGTATTTT. It is translated as CASSVLPFPGGGTDTQYF.

This chain uses TRBV6-4 with TRBJ1-2, with D perhaps matching TRBD1 (6 bases). There are 15 residues in the CDR3. Trimming took 6 bases from V and 6 from J, leaving 20 bases between them. CDR1 and CDR2 from the germline V gene are MRHNA and SNTAGT. CDR3 amino acids: CASRASGSRGDGYTF. The CDR3 bases are TGTGCCAGCAGGGCCTCAGGGAGCAGGGGAGATGGCTACACCTTC.

The CDR3 DNA reads as TGTGCCAGCAGTACAAGGGCCGCGGGAGGTCCTCGCTCCTACAATGAGCAGTTCTTC. This translates into CASSTRAAGGPRSYNEQFF. The rearrangement uses TRBV28 and TRBJ2-1, with 8 bases lining up with TRBD2. V dropped 5 bases and J dropped 0; count of bases not matched to a gene: 15. The CDR3 loop spans 19 amino acids. Germline V gene sequence: CDR1 MDHEN, CDR2 SYDVKM.

The rearrangement links TRBV9 to TRBJ2-2; TRBD2 matches at 7 bases. The V gene's germline CDR1 is SGDLS and CDR2 YYNGEE. J gave up 4 bases and V 0 bases, and 9 bases lay outside the gene matches. CDR3 length equals 17 residues. This CDR3 is CASSVATASGGTGELFF. CDR3 in DNA: TGTGCCAGCAGCGTAGCTACGGCTAGCGGCGGCACCGGGGAGCTGTTTTTT.